This is a list of T cell receptor beta chains from one sample in a study of blood T cell repertoires in COVID-19. Using immunoSEQ multiplex PCR, the repertoire was profiled, and TCRdb retains in-frame clones only, with some absent. The sample gives around 230,000 clones, around 85% of which show up once; around 3.3% is in the top ten. The specimen sequenced was PBMCs or T cells enriched from blood (not recorded which). The receptors come from a woman in her thirties or forties with acute COVID-19. CDR3s include the opening cysteine and the closing phenylalanine or tryptophan. Fields, in order: CDR3 DNA, CDR3 protein, D gene, clone size, J gene, V gene. The D gene is left open where the match is weak. Expanded clones get a size class; other rows say once, few or many, or leave the size out.

TGTGCCACGGGACAGGGTCTGTACAATGAGCAGTTCTTC,CATGQGLYNEQFF,TRBD1,.,TRBJ2-1,TRBV19
TGTGCCCTGAGGGGGAGTCCCACAGATACGCAGTATTTT,CALRGSPTDTQYF,.,.,TRBJ2-3,TRBV30
TGTGCCAGTAGTTGGGACAACCAAGAGACCCAGTACTTC,CASSWDNQETQYF,.,.,TRBJ2-5,TRBV19
TGTGCCAGCAGCTTAGTAATCACCTTAGCGGAGAGCTCCTACAATGAGCAGTTCTTC,CASSLVITLAESSYNEQFF,.,few,TRBJ2-1,TRBV7-6
TGTGCCACCAGCCTCGGGACTAGCGGTACCTACGAGCAGTACTTC,CATSLGTSGTYEQYF,TRBD2,.,TRBJ2-7,TRBV15
TGTGCCAGTAACGAGCGGGGCCGGGCGGAGCAGTACTTC,CASNERGRAEQYF,TRBD2,once,TRBJ2-7,TRBV19
TGTGCCAGCAGCCAAGATTTGGCTTCACCCCTCCACTTT,CASSQDLASPLHF,.,.,TRBJ1-6,TRBV3-1/TRBV3-2
TGTGCTGCCGGACAGGACACTGAAGCTTTCTTT,CAAGQDTEAFF,TRBD1,.,TRBJ1-1,TRBV30
TGTGCCAGCAGCCAAATGATAGCGGGATCTAGCACAGATACGCAGTATTTT,CASSQMIAGSSTDTQYF,TRBD2,.,TRBJ2-3,TRBV3-1/TRBV3-2
TGTGCCACCCGAGGGCAGTCGGATTCACCCCTCCACTTT,CATRGQSDSPLHF,.,.,TRBJ1-6,TRBV25-1
TGCGCCAGCAGTGAGTCCAGTCGTCGCACCGGGGAGCTGTTTTTT,CASSESSRRTGELFF,.,.,TRBJ2-2,TRBV10-2
TGTGCCTGGAGTGGACAGTATGGAAACACCATATATTTT,CAWSGQYGNTIYF,.,.,TRBJ1-3,TRBV30
TGTGCCAGCAGCTTAGTGGGGACAGGGGGCCTCGAGCAGTACTTC,CASSLVGTGGLEQYF,TRBD1,.,TRBJ2-7,TRBV7-9
TGTGCCAGACAGGGGCAGGTCGTTGGCTACACCTTC,CARQGQVVGYTF,TRBD1,.,TRBJ1-2,TRBV30
TGCGCCAGCAGCCCCCGGACTAGCGGGAGTAATGAGCAGTTCTTC,CASSPRTSGSNEQFF,TRBD2,.,TRBJ2-1,TRBV5-1
TGTGCCAGCAGCACAGCAACGGGACATCTTGCCTTC,CASSTATGHLAF,.,.,TRBJ1-2,TRBV6-5
TGTGCCAGCAGCTTGGATCGGTCCTACGAGCAGTACTTC,CASSLDRSYEQYF,.,many,TRBJ2-7,TRBV5-6
TGTGCCAGCAGCCGACAGGGTCGGGAGAACACTGAAGCTTTCTTT,CASSRQGRENTEAFF,TRBD1,.,TRBJ1-1,TRBV11-3
TGTGCCAGCAGCAAAGGGACTAGCGGGACGGCGATCACAGATACGCAGTATTTT,CASSKGTSGTAITDTQYF,TRBD2,.,TRBJ2-3,TRBV5-4
TGTGCCATCAGTGAGTCGACGGCGGGAGGGCCAACGAATGAGCAGTTCTTC,CAISESTAGGPTNEQFF,TRBD2,.,TRBJ2-1,TRBV10-3
TGTGCCAGCAGCCAAGATTCCAGCGGGGATGAGCAGTTCTTC,CASSQDSSGDEQFF,TRBD2,once,TRBJ2-1,TRBV3-1/TRBV3-2
TGTGCCAGCACTAAGACAGGGCCCGGCACTGAAGCTTTCTTT,CASTKTGPGTEAFF,TRBD1,.,TRBJ1-1,TRBV6-6
TGTGCCAGCAGTCCCCCTCTGGGACAGGGAGGAAACACCATATATTTT,CASSPPLGQGGNTIYF,TRBD1,few,TRBJ1-3,TRBV28
TGCGCCAGCAGCCAAGATCCAGGGTCTGGAAACACCATATATTTT,CASSQDPGSGNTIYF,.,.,TRBJ1-3,TRBV4-1
TGTGCCAGCAGCTTATATCTGCGGGAGGATGGCGGGGAGCTGTTTTTT,CASSLYLREDGGELFF,TRBD2,.,TRBJ2-2,TRBV7-3
TGTGCCAGCAGCCCCCAAGCGGGGGGCTTTTATGGCTACACCTTC,CASSPQAGGFYGYTF,.,.,TRBJ1-2,TRBV5-4
TGCAGCGTTGAAGATCCGAACAGGCCTAATGAGCAGTTCTTC,CSVEDPNRPNEQFF,.,.,TRBJ2-1,TRBV29-1
TGCGCCAGCAGCCCCAGGGGCCAAAACCAATACGAGCAGTACTTC,CASSPRGQNQYEQYF,.,.,TRBJ2-7,TRBV5-1
TGTGCCAGCAGCTTGAATCCAGGCTCGGTAACCGGGGAGCTGTTTTTT,CASSLNPGSVTGELFF,.,.,TRBJ2-2,TRBV5-6
TGTGCCAGCAGCCAAAACCACCGACAGGGTACGAACACTGAAGCTTTCTTT,CASSQNHRQGTNTEAFF,TRBD1,.,TRBJ1-1,TRBV11-3
TGTGCCAGCAGCGTAGCCATCCCGGGACTAGGGACCTACAATGAGCAGTTCTTC,CASSVAIPGLGTYNEQFF,TRBD2,.,TRBJ2-1,TRBV9
TGTGCCAGCAGCTTGGATACGCACAGGAATGAGCAGTTCTTC,CASSLDTHRNEQFF,.,.,TRBJ2-1,TRBV5-5
TGCGCCAGCAGCCAAGAAACTAGCGGAGTACCCAATGAGCAGTTCTTC,CASSQETSGVPNEQFF,TRBD2,.,TRBJ2-1,TRBV4-1
TGTGCCAGCAGTGAGACCCAGGGTGGGACAGATACGCAGTATTTT,CASSETQGGTDTQYF,.,.,TRBJ2-3,TRBV6-4
TGTGCCATCACTTCGGCAGGATTCACAGATACGCAGTATTTT,CAITSAGFTDTQYF,.,.,TRBJ2-3,TRBV10-3
TGCAGCGTTGAAGTGGGGGGGAGGGCCCTCGAGCAGTACTTC,CSVEVGGRALEQYF,TRBD2,.,TRBJ2-7,TRBV29-1
TGTGCCTGGAGTGAAGACAGGGGTGGGGAAAAACTGTTTTTT,CAWSEDRGGEKLFF,TRBD1,once,TRBJ1-4,TRBV30
TGTGCCAGCAGCCGTCCCGGGACAACAGATACGCAGTATTTT,CASSRPGTTDTQYF,.,.,TRBJ2-3,TRBV7-9
TGTGCCAGCAGTACGACAGGGTTCGGCACTGAAGCTTTCTTT,CASSTTGFGTEAFF,TRBD1,.,TRBJ1-1,TRBV27
TGTGCTAGCAGCTTTCGGACAGGGGGGCAAGAGACCCAGTACTTC,CASSFRTGGQETQYF,TRBD1,.,TRBJ2-5,TRBV7-7
TGTGCCAGCAGCCAAGAGGTGGACAGGGGCTCCGGGGAGCTGTTTTTT,CASSQEVDRGSGELFF,TRBD1,.,TRBJ2-2,TRBV4-2
TGTGCCAGCAGCTTGCTTCCGGAGGACGAGCAGTACTTC,CASSLLPEDEQYF,.,.,TRBJ2-7,TRBV5-4
TGTGCCAGCAGTTTAATTCCCGGGGTCATCAATTCACCCCTCCACTTT,CASSLIPGVINSPLHF,.,.,TRBJ1-6,TRBV28
TGTGCCAGCAGTGGGGACTTATACAATGAGCAGTTCTTC,CASSGDLYNEQFF,.,.,TRBJ2-1,TRBV25-1
TGTGCCAGTAGTTTATCGGCAGTCGGGTGGAACTATGGCTACACCTTC,CASSLSAVGWNYGYTF,.,.,TRBJ1-2,TRBV19
TGTGCCATCAGTGAGGGTTCGTCAGGGGTTAATGAAAAACTGTTTTTT,CAISEGSSGVNEKLFF,.,.,TRBJ1-4,TRBV10-3
TGTGCCAGCAGTTTCGGGACTAGCGACAATGAGCAGTTCTTC,CASSFGTSDNEQFF,TRBD2,.,TRBJ2-1,TRBV2
TGTGCCAGCAGTGAGAGGACTAGCGGGAGGGCGAGGACAGAGACCCAGTACTTC,CASSERTSGRARTETQYF,TRBD2,.,TRBJ2-5,TRBV6-1
TGCGCCAGCAGCCAAGATCTGGTTACAGCTTGGCGCAATCAGCCCCAGCATTTT,CASSQDLVTAWRNQPQHF,.,.,TRBJ1-5,TRBV4-1
TGTGCCAGTAGTACCCAACTAGCGGGGGCCTACAATGAGCAGTTCTTC,CASSTQLAGAYNEQFF,TRBD2,once,TRBJ2-1,TRBV19
TGCGCCAGCAGTGAGTCAGGGGTTGAAGCTTTCTTT,CASSESGVEAFF,.,.,TRBJ1-1,TRBV10-2
TGTGCCACCAAAGGGGTGTACAATGAGCAGTTCTTC,CATKGVYNEQFF,.,.,TRBJ2-1,TRBV15
TGTGCCAGCAGCTTAGCATTATCCGATACGCAGTATTTT,CASSLALSDTQYF,.,.,TRBJ2-3,TRBV7-9
TGTGCCAGCAGCTTGGCCACGCAGGGCAGATTTGAGCAGTTCTTC,CASSLATQGRFEQFF,.,.,TRBJ2-1,TRBV5-8
TGTGCCAGCAGTGAAGCCCCGGTCGAGTATGGCTACACCTTC,CASSEAPVEYGYTF,.,.,TRBJ1-2,TRBV6-1
TGTGCCAGCAGCGAGCCTAGCGGGAGAGATACGCAGTATTTT,CASSEPSGRDTQYF,TRBD2,.,TRBJ2-3,TRBV28
TGTGCCAGCAGCCTTACAGGGTCTGGTCAGCCCCAGCATTTT,CASSLTGSGQPQHF,.,.,TRBJ1-5,TRBV3-1/TRBV3-2
TGTGCCAGCAGTTTAGGGCAGGGGGCGACTAAGCCCCAGCATTTT,CASSLGQGATKPQHF,TRBD1,.,TRBJ1-5,TRBV28
TGTGCCAGCAGCCTCACTAGAAACGTCTACGAGCAGTACTTC,CASSLTRNVYEQYF,.,few,TRBJ2-7,TRBV11-3